What follows describes a single T cell receptor beta chain. At the DNA level, this CDR3 is encoded by other sequences in the same sample as well. This specimen belongs to a study of cytomegalovirus exposure and HLA in healthy donors. This CDR3 is built from 12 residues. The germline V gene has CDR1 MDHEN and CDR2 SYDVKM. V lost 2 bases and J lost 4, with 6 bases in between. Some clones are missing from TCRdb's copy, which holds only in-frame ones; the method was immunoSEQ multiplex PCR. Seen here are fewer than 200,000 clones, 85% observed once, and the top ten hold 15% to 20%. The sample taken for sequencing was PBMCs. This receptor was taken from a man younger than 35 in good health and CMV-seropositive. This sequence joins TRBV28 and TRBJ2-7, with D possibly matching TRBD2 (6 bases). The CDR3 sequence: CASSLRGYEQYF. The CDR3 DNA sequence: TGTGCCAGCAGTTTACGGGGGTACGAGCAGTACTTC.